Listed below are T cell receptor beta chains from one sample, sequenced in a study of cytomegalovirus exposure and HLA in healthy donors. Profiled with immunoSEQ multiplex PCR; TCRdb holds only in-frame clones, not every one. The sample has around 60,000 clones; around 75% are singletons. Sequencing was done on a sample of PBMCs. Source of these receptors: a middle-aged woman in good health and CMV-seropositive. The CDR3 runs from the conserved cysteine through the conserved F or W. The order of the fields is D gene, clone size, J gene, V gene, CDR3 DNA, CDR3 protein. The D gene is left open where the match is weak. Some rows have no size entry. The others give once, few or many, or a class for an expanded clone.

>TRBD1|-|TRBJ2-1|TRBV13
TGTGCCAGCAGCTTAGGGGACAGGGGAGGCGTTGAGCAGTTCTTC
CASSLGDRGGVEQFF
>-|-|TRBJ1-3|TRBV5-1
TGCGCCAGCAGCCCTACGGTATTTAGCTCTGGAAACACCATATATTTT
CASSPTVFSSGNTIYF
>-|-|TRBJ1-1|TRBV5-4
TGTGCCAGCAGCTTAGGGACTATGAACACTGAAGCTTTCTTT
CASSLGTMNTEAFF
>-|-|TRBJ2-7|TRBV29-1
TGCAGCGTTAGAACGGTCTCATTGCACGAGCAGTACTTC
CSVRTVSLHEQYF
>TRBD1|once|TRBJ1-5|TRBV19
TGTGCCAGCGAGAACCGGGACAGGGGTAGCAATCAGCCCCAGCATTTT
CASENRDRGSNQPQHF
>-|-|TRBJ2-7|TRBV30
TGTGCCTGGAGTCGGGCAGGGTCTACCTCCTACGAGCAGTACTTC
CAWSRAGSTSYEQYF
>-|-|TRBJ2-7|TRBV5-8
TGTGCCAGCAGCTTGTCCAGGTCCTACGAGCAGTACTTC
CASSLSRSYEQYF
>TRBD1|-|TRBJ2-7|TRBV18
TGTGCCAGCTCACCTGGACAGGGGGATACCTACGAGCAGTACTTC
CASSPGQGDTYEQYF
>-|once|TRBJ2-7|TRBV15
TGTGCCACCAGCAGAGTCCCGAGCTCCTACGAGCAGTACTTC
CATSRVPSSYEQYF
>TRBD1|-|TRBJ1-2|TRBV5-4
TGTGCCAGCAGCTTGAGTGGGGACAGGGGGCGCGGAGGCTACACCTTC
CASSLSGDRGRGGYTF
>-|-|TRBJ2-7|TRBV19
TGTGCCAGTGGGCGCTGCGGCACTATGAAGGGAGTCTTTAAGGTGGATGCGGCCTACGAGCAGTACTTC
CASGRCGTMKGVFKVDAAYEQYF
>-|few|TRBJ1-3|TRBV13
TGTGCCAGCAGCTTGAAAGCAGGGGTAGGTGGAAACACCATATATTTT
CASSLKAGVGGNTIYF
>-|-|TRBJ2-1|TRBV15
TGTGCCACCAGCAGAGATGACAGCTACAATGAGCAGTTCTTC
CATSRDDSYNEQFF
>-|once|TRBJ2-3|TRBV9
TGTGCCAGCAGCGTGGCTAGCACAGATACGCAGTATTTT
CASSVASTDTQYF
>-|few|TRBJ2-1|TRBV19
TGTGCCAGTAGTTCCCCAGGGAACAATGAGCAGTTCTTC
CASSSPGNNEQFF
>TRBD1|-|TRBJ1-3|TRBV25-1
TGTGCCAGCAGAGGGACAGGTCTTTCAGGAAACACCATATATTTT
CASRGTGLSGNTIYF
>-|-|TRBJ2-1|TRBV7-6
TGTGCCAGCAGCTTAGGGGGCTACACCGACAATGAGCAGTTCTTC
CASSLGGYTDNEQFF
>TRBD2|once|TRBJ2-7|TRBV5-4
TGTGCCAGCAGCTTGGGGCGCGGCGGGGGGATACCCTACGAGCAGTACTTC
CASSLGRGGGIPYEQYF
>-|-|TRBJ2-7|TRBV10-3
TGTGCCATCAGTGGGGGGCTCGAAGAGCAGTACTTC
CAISGGLEEQYF
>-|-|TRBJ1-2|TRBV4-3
TGCGCCAGCAGCCAAGGAGGGGCGGGGGGCCGGGGCTATGGCTACACCTTC
CASSQGGAGGRGYGYTF
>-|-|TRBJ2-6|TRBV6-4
TGTGCCAGCAGTGACTCCGACAGCTCTGGGGCCAACGTCCTGACTTTC
CASSDSDSSGANVLTF
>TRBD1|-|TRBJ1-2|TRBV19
TGTGCCAGTAGTACAAGACAGGGGGGTATCGATGGCTACACCTTC
CASSTRQGGIDGYTF
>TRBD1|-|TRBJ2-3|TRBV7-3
TGTGCCAGCAGCCCGGGGACAGATACCAGAGATACGCAGTATTTT
CASSPGTDTRDTQYF
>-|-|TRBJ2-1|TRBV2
TGTGCCAGCAACCATCAACGGGGGTCCCTACAGGTTGAGCAGTTCTTC
CASNHQRGSLQVEQFF
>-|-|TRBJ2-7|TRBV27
TGTGCCAGCAGTAAAGCGAGCGAGCAGTACTTC
CASSKASEQYF
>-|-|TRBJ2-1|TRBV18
TGTGCCAGCTCAGCCACAGAGTTACACAATGAGCAGTTCTTC
CASSATELHNEQFF
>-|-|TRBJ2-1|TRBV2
TGTGCCAGCAGTTCGACAGACAATGAGCAGTTCTTC
CASSSTDNEQFF
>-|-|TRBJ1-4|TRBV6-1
TGTGCCAGCAGCCGGGACTTTGAACTGTTTTTT
CASSRDFELFF
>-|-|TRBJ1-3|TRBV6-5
TGTGCCAGCAGAGCAGGGGACTCTGGAAACACCATATATTTT
CASRAGDSGNTIYF
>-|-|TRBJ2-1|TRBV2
TGTGCCAGCCACAGGGACAATGAGCAGTTCTTC
CASHRDNEQFF
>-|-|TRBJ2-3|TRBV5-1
TGCGCCAGCAGCTTGAGCGAGTTTAACAGGGTAGCAGATACGCAGTATTTT
CASSLSEFNRVADTQYF
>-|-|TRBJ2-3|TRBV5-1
TGCGCCAGCAGCGCTGGACGGAAGGGGCAGTTACGCACAGATACGCAGTATTTT
CASSAGRKGQLRTDTQYF
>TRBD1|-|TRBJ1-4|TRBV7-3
TGTGCCAGCAGCACAACGATGGGACAGGGGGATGAAAAACTGTTTTTT
CASSTTMGQGDEKLFF
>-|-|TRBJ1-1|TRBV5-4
TGTGCCAGCAGGCTAGGAGGGACTGACAACCCCGAAGCTTTCTTT
CASRLGGTDNPEAFF
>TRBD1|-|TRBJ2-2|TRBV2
TGTGCCAGCAGTGAAGAGACAGGGTGGGCCGGGGAGCTGTTTTTT
CASSEETGWAGELFF
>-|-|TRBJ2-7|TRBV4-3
TGCGCCAGCAGCCAATTCCGGTCGGGGGAGCAGTACTTC
CASSQFRSGEQYF
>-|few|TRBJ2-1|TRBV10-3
TGTGCCAGACATCTTAAGAATGAGCAGTTCTTC
CARHLKNEQFF
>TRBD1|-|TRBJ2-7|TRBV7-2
TGTGCCAGCAGCCTCTTGGGACAGGCTGCCTACGAGCGGTACTTC
CASSLLGQAAYERYF
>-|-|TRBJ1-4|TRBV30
TGTGCCTGGAGGAACCTCAGGGACTCTAATGAAAAACTGTTTTTT
CAWRNLRDSNEKLFF
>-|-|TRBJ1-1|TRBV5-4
TGTGCCAGCAGCTTGTACGGGAACAGCCTTACTGAAGCTTTCTTT
CASSLYGNSLTEAFF
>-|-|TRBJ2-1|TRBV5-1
TGCGCCAGCAGCTTCTATTCTGCCAGGAATGAGCAGTTCTTC
CASSFYSARNEQFF
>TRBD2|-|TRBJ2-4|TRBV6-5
TGTGCCAGCAGTCCCGGACTAGCGGTAAACATTCAGTACTTC
CASSPGLAVNIQYF
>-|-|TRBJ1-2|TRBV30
-
CAWSVGPGNTF
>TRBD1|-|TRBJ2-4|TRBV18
TGTGCCAGCTCACTCAAGGAGGGACAGGGCAGACACATTCAGTACTTC
CASSLKEGQGRHIQYF
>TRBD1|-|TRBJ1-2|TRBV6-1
TGTGCCAGCAGTGAAGGACAGGGGGCTGGCTATGGCTACACCTTC
CASSEGQGAGYGYTF
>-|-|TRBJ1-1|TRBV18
TGTGCCAGCTGGAAGCGGGACATGAACACTGAAGCTTTCTTT
CASWKRDMNTEAFF
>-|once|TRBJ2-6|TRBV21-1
TGTGCCAGCAGCAGGGGGGTGGTCCCGGGACAGGGAATCCATCTATCTGGGGCCAACGTCCTGACTTTC
CASSRGVVPGQGIHLSGANVLTF
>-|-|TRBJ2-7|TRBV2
TGTGCCAGCACCGAGGCCTACGAGCAGTACTTC
CASTEAYEQYF
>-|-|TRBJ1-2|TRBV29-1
TGCAGCGTCAGGGTAGACTATGGCTACACCTTC
CSVRVDYGYTF
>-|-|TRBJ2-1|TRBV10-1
TGCGCCAGCAGTGAGTCCACTAGTCTGGAGCAGTTCTTC
CASSESTSLEQFF
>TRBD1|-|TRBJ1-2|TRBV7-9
TGTTCCAGCAGCTTAGGGACAGGGTCGGGATCTAACTATGGCTACACCTTC
CSSSLGTGSGSNYGYTF
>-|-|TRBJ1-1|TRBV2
TGTGCCAGCAGTCCGGACAAGATCGAAGCTTTCTTT
CASSPDKIEAFF
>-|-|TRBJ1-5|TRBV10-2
TGCGCCAGCAGTGAGGGGCGCAGGGTGGATCAGCCCCAGCATTTT
CASSEGRRVDQPQHF
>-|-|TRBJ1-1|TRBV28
TGTGCCAGCAGTCCCCCGGGTTTTGAAGCTTTCTTT
CASSPPGFEAFF
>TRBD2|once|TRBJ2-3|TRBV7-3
TGTGCCAGCAGCTCGGGGGGACCTAGCACAGATACGCAGTATTTT
CASSSGGPSTDTQYF
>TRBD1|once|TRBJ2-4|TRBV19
TGTGCCAGTAGTCCAGACAGGGTTGCCAAAAACATTCAGTACTTC
CASSPDRVAKNIQYF
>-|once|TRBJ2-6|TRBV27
TGTGCCAGCCAAGCTTTTACTGGGGCCAACGTCCTGACTTTC
CASQAFTGANVLTF